The entry that follows covers one T cell receptor (beta chain) sequence. The antigen remains undetermined. This specimen belongs to a study of long-term antiretroviral therapy in people with HIV. Study findings and constraints: Nothing was known about ART adherence, viral resistance or changes in therapy. Regardless of time point, clones expanded before ART dominated the repertoire. Subsequent to ART, diversity was augmented yet persisted below that of transplant donor controls.

The germline V gene has CDR1 SNHLY and CDR2 FYNNEI. Deletions cut 0 bases from V and 2 bases from J, with 11 bases between. This CDR3 has 15 residues. The assay, immunoSEQ v3.0, was run at survey level. About 40,000-55,000 T-cell genomes per sample were the sequencing target. Some clones are missing from TCRdb's copy, which holds only in-frame ones; the method was immunoSEQ multiplex PCR. In the table there are about 33,000 clones, approximately 80% of which are singletons. This sequence joins TRBV2 and TRBJ2-7; no definite D call. Sequencing was performed on unsorted PBMCs, taken 2 years after starting antiretroviral therapy. The sequence derives from a woman aged 50 to 65 with HIV. Here the CDR3 DNA reads TGTGCCAGCAGTGAAGCGCCAGGCGTAACCTACGAGCAGTACGTC. It yields the protein CASSEAPGVTYEQYV.